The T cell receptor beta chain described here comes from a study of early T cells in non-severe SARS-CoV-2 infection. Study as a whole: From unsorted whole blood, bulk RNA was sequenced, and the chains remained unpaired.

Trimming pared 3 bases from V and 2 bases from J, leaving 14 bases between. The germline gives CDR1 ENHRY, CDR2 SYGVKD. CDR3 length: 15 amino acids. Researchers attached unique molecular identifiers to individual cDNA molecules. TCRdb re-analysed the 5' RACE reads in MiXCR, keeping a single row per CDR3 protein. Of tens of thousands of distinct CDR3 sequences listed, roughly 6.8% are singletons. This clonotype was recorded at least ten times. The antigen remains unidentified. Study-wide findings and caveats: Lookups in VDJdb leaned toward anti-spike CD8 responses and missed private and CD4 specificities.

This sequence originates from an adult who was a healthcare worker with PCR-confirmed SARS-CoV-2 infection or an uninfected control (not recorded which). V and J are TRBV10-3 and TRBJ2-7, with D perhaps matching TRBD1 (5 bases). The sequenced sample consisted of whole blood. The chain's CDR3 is CAISDHQTTAYEQYF. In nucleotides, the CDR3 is TGTGCCATCAGTGACCATCAAACGACAGCCTACGAGCAGTACTTC.